These 29 T cell receptor beta chains were sequenced from one sample in a study of shared clonotypes between healthy human individuals. Here immunoSEQ multiplex PCR was the method, and the copy in TCRdb shows in-frame clones only, minus some. Of around 580,000 clones listed, more than 95% are singletons. CD45RO-negative, CCR7-selected cells formed the naive CD8 fraction, which excluded terminally differentiated effector memory CD45RA+ cells. Sequencing was performed on naive CD8+ T cells sorted from blood. The receptors shown here come from a man aged 25 to 40 in good health.

The rearrangement links TRBV2 to TRBJ2-1, with TRBD2 matching over 11 bases. The CDR3 loop spans 14 amino acids. V lost 3 bases, J lost 13 bases, and 8 bases stayed unmatched. Germline CDR1 and CDR2: SNHLY and FYNNEI. This CDR3 reads CASSEVPSGRRQFF. As DNA, the CDR3 is TGTGCCAGCAGTGAGGTCCCTAGCGGGAGGCGTCAGTTCTTC.

V and J are TRBV4-1 and TRBJ2-5; 7 nucleotides match TRBD2. Germline V gene sequence: CDR1 MGHRA, CDR2 YSYEKL. This CDR3 has 17 amino acids. V lost 4 bases to trimming and J lost 3 bases; unmatched junction nucleotides: 14. The CDR3 spells CASSPRDLAVGEETQYF. In nucleotides, the CDR3 is TGCGCCAGCAGCCCCCGGGATCTAGCGGTCGGCGAAGAGACCCAGTACTTC.

This chain joins TRBV7-9 and TRBJ1-2; D is undetermined. With 0 bases removed from V and 5 bases from J, the gap between germline ends came to 7 bases. Germline V gene data show CDR1 as SEHNR and CDR2 as FQNEAQ (reference sequence). This CDR3 region has 13 residues. This chain's CDR3 is CASSLASQYGYTF. The DNA of the CDR3 is TGTGCCAGCAGCTTAGCTTCGCAATATGGCTACACCTTC.

The V gene is TRBV13, the J gene TRBJ2-1; tentative D call: TRBD2 (6 bases). Between the trimmed V and J ends, which lost 6 bases and 2 bases, there was a span of 20 bases. Germline assignment: CDR1 PRHDT and CDR2 FYEKMQ (reference sequence). CDR3 length equals 17 residues. CDR3 bases: TGTGCCAGCAGTAAAGGGGACCGGGACTCGACCTACAATGAGCAGTTCTTC. This codes for CASSKGDRDSTYNEQFF.

The chain employs TRBV27 and TRBJ2-1; D gene uncertain. CDR3 size: 15 residues. CDR1 and CDR2 from the germline V gene are MNHEY and SMNVEV (reference sequence). Trimming removed 6 bases at V and 7 bases at J, with 19 bases between. The CDR3 loop is CASSSGQEISNEQFF. In DNA, the CDR3 is TGTGCCAGCAGCTCCGGGCAGGAGATTTCTAATGAGCAGTTCTTC.

This chain joins TRBV2 and TRBJ2-7; 8 bases line up with TRBD2. The V gene end was trimmed by 8 bases and the J gene end by 2 bases; junction bases not matched to a gene: 17. The germline V gene has CDR1 SNHLY and CDR2 FYNNEI. This CDR3 contains 17 residues. The CDR3 loop reads CASAGLVREIVTYEQYF. In DNA, the CDR3 is TGTGCCAGCGCGGGACTAGTCCGGGAGATAGTTACCTACGAGCAGTACTTC.

This rearrangement joins TRBV29-1 to TRBJ2-1; TRBD1 might be the D (6 bases). V gave up 6 bases and J gave up 4 bases, with 16 bases separating them. Per germline, CDR1 SQVTM and CDR2 ANQGSEA. CDR3 length: 14 residues. The DNA for the CDR3 is TGCAGCGTGGTACAGGGAGCGCCTTACAATGAGCAGTTCTTC. Its translation is CSVVQGAPYNEQFF.

V usage is TRBV6-1 and J usage is TRBJ2-7; a weak D match, TRBD2 (5 bases). This CDR3 is 14 amino acids long. The V end lost 4 bases, the J end lost 3 bases, and 13 bases lay between the germline ends. CDR1 is MNHNS, CDR2 SASEGT, per germline. The CDR3 nucleotides read TGTGCCAGCAGTGCCCTTGCGGGTATCTACGAGCAGTACTTC. Its protein product is CASSALAGIYEQYF.

This rearrangement joins TRBV29-1 to TRBJ2-7, with TRBD2 matching over 15 bases. This CDR3 is 15 amino acids long. Germline assignment: CDR1 SQVTM and CDR2 ANQGSEA. With V trimmed by 6 bases and J by 5 bases, 8 bases remained unmatched. The CDR3, as DNA: TGCAGCGTCGGACTAGCGGGAGGGCCTGACCACGAGCAGTACTTC. It codes for CSVGLAGGPDHEQYF.

V is TRBV7-9 and J is TRBJ2-1; 8 bases fit TRBD2. The CDR3 totals 18 residues. Trimming removed 4 bases from V and 4 bases from J; junction bases left unmatched: 15. Germline V CDR1 and CDR2: SEHNR, FQNEAQ (reference sequence). The CDR3 loop reads CASSSSVQRERIYNEQFF. The DNA of the CDR3 is TGTGCCAGCAGCTCCTCTGTGCAGCGGGAGAGGATATACAATGAGCAGTTCTTC.

V usage is TRBV5-6 and J usage is TRBJ1-2, with 10 bases matching TRBD1. The V gene end was trimmed by 5 bases and the J gene end by 6 bases; junction bases not matched to a gene: 22. The CDR3 length is 19 residues. Germline V gives CDR1 SGHDT, CDR2 YYEEEE. The CDR3 region is CASRFRDRGRNGLGDGYTF. The DNA of the CDR3 is TGTGCCAGCAGATTCCGGGACAGGGGCCGCAATGGCCTCGGAGATGGCTACACCTTC.

This clone was seen only once. The gene calls are TRBV7-2 and TRBJ2-7; D is perhaps TRBD2 (6 bases). CDR1 and CDR2 (germline): SGHTA, FQGNSA. The CDR3 is 13 residues long. Trimming took off 5 bases at V and 7 bases at J, with 15 bases between the two ends. CDR3 residues: CASSARDFLEQYF. CDR3 sequence (DNA): TGTGCCAGCAGCGCCCGGGACTTTTTAGAGCAGTACTTC. The entire variable domain, with the rest obtained from reference TRBV7-2 and TRBJ2-7, is as follows: GAGVSQSPSNKVTEKGKDVELRCDPISGHTALYWYRQSLGQGLEFLIYFQGNSAPDKSGLPSDRFSAERTGGSVSTLTIQRTQQEDSAVYLCASSARDFLEQYFGPGTRLTVT.

This chain connects TRBV6-4 to TRBJ2-1, with D possibly TRBD1 on 5 matching bases. Germline V CDR1 and CDR2: MRHNA, SNTAGT. CDR3 size: 12 residues. The V gene lost 9 bases and the J gene lost 4 bases, with 10 bases spanning the gap. DNA of the CDR3: TGTGCCAGTGGACAAAAATACAATGAGCAGTTCTTC. Its translation is CASGQKYNEQFF.

This chain joins TRBV6-1 and TRBJ2-3; the match to TRBD2 covers 9 bases. V lost 5 bases to trimming and J lost 2 bases; unmatched junction nucleotides: 5. Germline V CDR1 and CDR2: MNHNS, SASEGT. The CDR3 is 15 amino acids. CDR3 bases: TGTGCCAGCAGTAACGTAGCGGGAGTCACAGATACGCAGTATTTT. Its translation is CASSNVAGVTDTQYF.

V is TRBV25-1 and J is TRBJ1-2; 9 bases map to TRBD1. Trimming cost V 8 bases and J 4 bases; bases outside gene matches: 5. CDR1 is MGHDK and CDR2 is SYGVNS in the germline V gene. This CDR3 contains 13 residues. CDR3 region: CASCGTGFYGYTF. The CDR3 DNA reads TGTGCCAGCTGCGGGACAGGGTTCTATGGCTACACCTTC.

A few counts support this clone. Additional DNA sequences in this sample encode the identical CDR3. The chain couples TRBV7-9 to TRBJ2-7; no clear D. This CDR3 comprises 13 residues. Trimming pared 1 base from V and 2 bases from J, leaving 6 bases between. CDR1 is SEHNR and CDR2 is FQNEAQ in the germline V gene (reference sequence). The chain's CDR3 is CASSLGGPYEQYF. In nucleotides, the CDR3 is TGTGCCAGCAGCTTAGGCGGTCCCTACGAGCAGTACTTC.

V and J are TRBV2 and TRBJ2-3; D is ambiguous. CDR1 is SNHLY and CDR2 is FYNNEI in the germline V gene. V lost 8 bases and J lost 1, with 13 bases in between. There are 14 residues in the CDR3. For the CDR3, the DNA is TGTGCCAGCGAGGAACAGATAGGCACAGATACGCAGTATTTT. This sequence encodes CASEEQIGTDTQYF.

J is TRBJ1-2 and V is TRBV27, with TRBD1 as a possible D gene (6 bases). The V and J ends lost 6 bases and 8 bases respectively, with 16 bases between them. There are 13 residues in the CDR3. Germline V lookup: CDR1 MNHEY, CDR2 SMNVEV (reference sequence). The CDR3 protein is CASRYAGVGGYTF. CDR3 bases: TGTGCCAGCAGATATGCAGGGGTTGGGGGCTACACCTTC.

The chain links TRBV18 to TRBJ1-5; tentatively, D is TRBD1 (5 bases). Trimming shortened V by 3 bases and J by 5 bases, and 14 bases separated the two germline ends. The CDR3 consists of 15 residues. The V gene's germline CDR1 is KGHSH and CDR2 LQKENI. As DNA, the CDR3 is TGTGCCAGCTCACCTTATTGGGGCTCCGATCAGCCCCAGCATTTT. It encodes CASSPYWGSDQPQHF.

The CDR3: CASSKRGGPSYEQYF. CDR3 DNA: TGTGCCAGCAGCAAAAGGGGGGGGCCATCCTACGAGCAGTACTTC. This rearrangement joins TRBV27 to TRBJ2-7; D is perhaps TRBD2 (7 bases). The germline gives CDR1 MNHEY, CDR2 SMNVEV (reference sequence). The CDR3 length is 15 residues. Deletions cut 6 bases from V and 1 base from J, with 16 bases between.

The V gene is TRBV10-3, the J gene TRBJ2-7; TRBD1 is a possible D gene (5 bases). CDR3 length: 13 amino acids. Germline CDR1 ENHRY, CDR2 SYGVKD. V lost 8 bases and J lost 1, with 12 bases in between. The CDR3 reads CAIQPDSSYEQYF. The DNA for the CDR3 is TGTGCCATCCAACCCGACAGTTCCTACGAGCAGTACTTC.

With respect to this clone: The identical CDR3 is also encoded by other nucleotide sequences in the sample. The genes are TRBV7-9 and TRBJ1-1, with D perhaps TRBD1 (5 bases). Germline V lookup: CDR1 SEHNR, CDR2 FQNEAQ (reference sequence). The CDR3 is made up of 12 amino acids. Deletions cut 4 bases from V and 5 bases from J, with 8 bases between. In nucleotides, the CDR3 is TGTGCCAGCAGCTCCCGACAGACTGAAGCTTTCTTT. Protein product: CASSSRQTEAFF. The variable domain in full, completed from reference TRBV7-9 and TRBJ1-1, reads DTGVSQNPRHKITKRGQNVTFRCDPISEHNRLYWYRQTLGQGPEFLTYFQNEAQLEKSRLLSDRFSAERPKGSFSTLEIQRTEQGDSAMYLCASSSRQTEAFFGQGTRLTVV.

The sample holds one count of this clone. The chain uses TRBV7-9 and TRBJ1-1; D gene uncertain. The CDR3 runs 14 residues. Per germline, CDR1 SEHNR and CDR2 FQNEAQ (reference sequence). Trimming removed 11 bases from V and 1 base from J, with 17 bases in between. DNA of the CDR3: TGTGCCGATGAGACGTTGGACGGGAACACTGAAGCTTTCTTT. Residues: CADETLDGNTEAFF.

The genes are TRBV28 and TRBJ1-2; TRBD1 aligns across 7 bases. This CDR3 is 16 amino acids long. Looked up from germline, CDR1 is MDHEN and CDR2 is SYDVKM. V was clipped by 4 bases and J by 6 bases; unmatched bases: 14. This chain's CDR3 is CASSWSWTGTDNGYTF. The CDR3 DNA reads as TGTGCCAGCAGTTGGTCTTGGACAGGCACTGACAATGGCTACACCTTC.

The chain joins TRBV5-1 to TRBJ1-4; D perhaps matches TRBD1 (5 bases). The CDR3 totals 16 residues. V was clipped by 0 bases and J by 3 bases, with 12 bases between them. Germline lookup yields CDR1 SGHRS and CDR2 YFSETQ. The chain's CDR3 is CASSLDVWDANEKLFF. The CDR3 bases are TGCGCCAGCAGCTTGGATGTCTGGGACGCTAATGAAAAACTGTTTTTT.

A single count supports this clone. The chain links TRBV2 to TRBJ2-2; D gene ambiguous. Germline assignment: CDR1 SNHLY and CDR2 FYNNEI. This CDR3 is built from 13 residues. V shed 8 bases and J shed 1 base, with 8 bases lying between them. As DNA, the CDR3 is TGTGCCAGCCTTCCGGGGAACACCGGGGAGCTGTTTTTT. Its translation is CASLPGNTGELFF.

This chain links TRBV11-2 with TRBJ2-3; no clear D. CDR1 and CDR2 from the germline V gene are SGHAT and FQNNGV. The ends were cut back, 1 base at V and 6 bases at J, with 14 bases in the middle. The CDR3 spans 15 residues. The CDR3 DNA reads TGTGCCAGCAGCTTAGTGGTTTTTCCCCCCGATACGCAGTATTTT. Residues: CASSLVVFPPDTQYF.

This clone has just one count. Within the sample, other DNA sequences also encode this same CDR3. This sequence joins TRBV9 and TRBJ1-1; TRBD1 is a possible D gene (5 bases). The CDR3 loop spans 13 amino acids. Germline CDR1 SGDLS, CDR2 YYNGEE. Trimming removed 0 bases at V and 3 bases at J, with 6 bases between. CDR3 sequence reads: CASSVEGHTEAFF. CDR3 DNA sequence: TGTGCCAGCAGCGTAGAGGGGCACACTGAAGCTTTCTTT.

The chain is built from TRBV4-1 and TRBJ1-4, with 7 bases that match TRBD1. Losses at the gene ends were 3 bases for V and 6 bases for J; bases not matched to a gene: 13. CDR3 length equals 17 residues. The germline V gene has CDR1 MGHRA and CDR2 YSYEKL. In nucleotides, the CDR3 is TGCGCCAGCAGCCATTGGGTCGGAGCAGGGGGTGATGAAAAACTGTTTTTT. Its protein product is CASSHWVGAGGDEKLFF.